This TCR beta chain derives from a study of blood T cells in healthy people across ages. Together with a sample-barcoded 5' primer, a J-beta primer mix was included in a second PCR lasting roughly 6 to 12 cycles. TCRdb re-derived calls from the 5' RACE reads in MiXCR, one entry per CDR3 protein. The sample carries more than 750,000 distinct CDR3 sequences, 25% to 30% recorded once. Germline CDR1 is SGHTA and CDR2 is FQGNSA. Trimming took off 0 bases at V and 1 base at J, with 7 bases between the two ends. The CDR3 runs to 15 residues. These same records also appear under a second study, on T cells of mothers and their children.

This TCR was recovered from a woman aged 40-49 years in good health. The sequencing input was blood. V usage is TRBV7-2 and J usage is TRBJ1-3; D is uncertain. CDR3 nucleotides: TGTGCCAGCAGCTTAGCCGGCGCTTCTGGAAACACCATATATTTT. It is translated as CASSLAGASGNTIYF.